These T cell receptor beta chains were read from a single sample in a study of cytotoxic CD8 clonotypes in ibrutinib-treated CLL. The table came from immunoSEQ multiplex PCR; TCRdb's copy has only in-frame clones and leaves some out. The sample has around 20,000 clones, about 70% seen once. The sample here was PBMCs, taken after 24 months of ibrutinib treatment. All receptors derive from a human donor with chronic lymphocytic leukemia. CDR3s include the opening cysteine and the closing phenylalanine or tryptophan. D genes are given only for firm matches. Size is stated for part of the rows, as once, few or many counts, or as a class when the clone is expanded.

d_gene: .
v_gene: TRBV11-3
abundance: .
j_gene: TRBJ1-1
CDR3nt: TGTGCCAGCAGCTTTCGGGGTGTGAACACTGAAGCTTTCTTT
CDR3aa: CASSFRGVNTEAFF

d_gene: .
v_gene: TRBV19
abundance: .
j_gene: TRBJ1-1
CDR3nt: TGTGCCAGTAGTAACGGGGGCTGGGGCACTGAAGCTTTCTTT
CDR3aa: CASSNGGWGTEAFF

d_gene: .
v_gene: TRBV7-9
abundance: .
j_gene: TRBJ1-4
CDR3nt: TGTGCCAGCAGCTTAGAAGAGAGTGAAAAACTGTTTTTT
CDR3aa: CASSLEESEKLFF

d_gene: TRBD2
v_gene: TRBV18
abundance: .
j_gene: TRBJ2-7
CDR3nt: TGTGCCAGCTCCACTAGCGCAAGCTCCTACGAGCAGTACTTC
CDR3aa: CASSTSASSYEQYF

d_gene: TRBD1
v_gene: TRBV5-1
abundance: .
j_gene: TRBJ2-7
CDR3nt: TGCGCCAGCAGCCCGAGGACAGGGGAATACGAGCAGTACTTC
CDR3aa: CASSPRTGEYEQYF

d_gene: .
v_gene: TRBV27
abundance: .
j_gene: TRBJ1-2
CDR3nt: TGTGCCAGCAGGACCCGGGGCTGGGACTATGGCTACACCTTC
CDR3aa: CASRTRGWDYGYTF

d_gene: .
v_gene: TRBV5-1
abundance: .
j_gene: TRBJ2-7
CDR3nt: TGCGCCAGCAGGCCCCCAGCCTCCTACGAGCAGTACTTC
CDR3aa: CASRPPASYEQYF

d_gene: TRBD1
v_gene: TRBV5-4
abundance: few
j_gene: TRBJ2-7
CDR3nt: TGTGCCAGCAGCCCGGACAGGGGAGGGTCCTACGAGCAGTACTTC
CDR3aa: CASSPDRGGSYEQYF

d_gene: TRBD1
v_gene: TRBV2
abundance: .
j_gene: TRBJ1-5
CDR3nt: TGTGCCAGCAGTTTGGGCCAGGGGGGCGTTCAGCCCCAGCATTTT
CDR3aa: CASSLGQGGVQPQHF

d_gene: .
v_gene: TRBV2
abundance: .
j_gene: TRBJ1-2
CDR3nt: TGTGCCACACGGGGGAGAGCCTTGCTAGAGGGCTACACCTTC
CDR3aa: CATRGRALLEGYTF

d_gene: .
v_gene: TRBV28
abundance: .
j_gene: TRBJ1-3
CDR3nt: TGTGCCAGCAGTTCGGGACAACCCAACACCATATATTTT
CDR3aa: CASSSGQPNTIYF

d_gene: TRBD1
v_gene: TRBV11-2
abundance: .
j_gene: TRBJ1-4
CDR3nt: TGTGCCAGCAGCTCGGACAGGGGTTGGAATGAAAAACTGTTTTTT
CDR3aa: CASSSDRGWNEKLFF

d_gene: .
v_gene: TRBV6-1
abundance: .
j_gene: TRBJ2-7
CDR3nt: TGTGCCAGCAGTGAATTGGGGAGCTCCTACGAGCAGTACTTC
CDR3aa: CASSELGSSYEQYF

d_gene: TRBD1
v_gene: TRBV5-4
abundance: .
j_gene: TRBJ2-5
CDR3nt: TGTGCCAGCAGCGCCGGGACAGGGACGAAGACCCAGTACTTC
CDR3aa: CASSAGTGTKTQYF

d_gene: .
v_gene: TRBV4-2
abundance: .
j_gene: TRBJ2-7
CDR3nt: TGTGCCAGCAGCCAAGGCAGGAGCTACGAGCAGTACTTC
CDR3aa: CASSQGRSYEQYF

d_gene: .
v_gene: TRBV7-9
abundance: .
j_gene: TRBJ1-3
CDR3nt: TGTGCCAGCGGTTCCGGAAACACCATATATTTT
CDR3aa: CASGSGNTIYF

d_gene: TRBD1
v_gene: TRBV18
abundance: .
j_gene: TRBJ1-1
CDR3nt: TGTGCCAGCTCACCACTGTCTGCAGGGGGCACCGTGAACACTGAAGCTTTCTTT
CDR3aa: CASSPLSAGGTVNTEAFF

d_gene: .
v_gene: TRBV11-2
abundance: .
j_gene: TRBJ1-6
CDR3nt: TGTGCCAGCAGTCCGCAGTTCGGTTCACCCCTCCACTTT
CDR3aa: CASSPQFGSPLHF

d_gene: .
v_gene: TRBV15
abundance: .
j_gene: TRBJ1-1
CDR3nt: TGTGCCACCAGCAGAAGCAGGGGACGAGGCACTGAAGCTTTCTTT
CDR3aa: CATSRSRGRGTEAFF

d_gene: .
v_gene: TRBV5-6
abundance: few
j_gene: TRBJ1-2
CDR3nt: TGTGCCAGCAGGCTGTGGAGAGGGGTACGTGGCTACACCTTC
CDR3aa: CASRLWRGVRGYTF

d_gene: TRBD1
v_gene: TRBV7-9
abundance: .
j_gene: TRBJ1-2
CDR3nt: TGTGCCAGCAGCTTAGTGGGACAGACTAACTATGGCTACACCTTC
CDR3aa: CASSLVGQTNYGYTF

d_gene: .
v_gene: TRBV29-1
abundance: few
j_gene: TRBJ2-7
CDR3nt: TGCAGCGCCCAAGGGGGGGACTTGTACGAGCAGTACTTC
CDR3aa: CSAQGGDLYEQYF

d_gene: .
v_gene: TRBV7-7
abundance: .
j_gene: TRBJ2-2
CDR3nt: TGTGCTAGCAGCTTGGGCGGGGCCGCCACCGGGGAGCTGTTTTTT
CDR3aa: CASSLGGAATGELFF

d_gene: .
v_gene: TRBV11-3
abundance: .
j_gene: TRBJ1-1
CDR3nt: TGTGCCAGCAGCAGAAACACTGAAGCTTTCTTT
CDR3aa: CASSRNTEAFF

d_gene: TRBD1
v_gene: TRBV5-1
abundance: .
j_gene: TRBJ1-6
CDR3nt: TGCGCCAGCAGGTCGTCAGACAGGGGGGATTCACCCCTCCACTTT
CDR3aa: CASRSSDRGDSPLHF

d_gene: TRBD1
v_gene: TRBV6-1
abundance: .
j_gene: TRBJ1-2
CDR3nt: TGTGCCAGCAGTGAACTCTACAGGGGGCGGAGAGAGGATGGCTACACCTTC
CDR3aa: CASSELYRGRREDGYTF

d_gene: TRBD1
v_gene: TRBV2
abundance: .
j_gene: TRBJ2-4
CDR3nt: TGTGCCAGCACCTCGGACAGGGTTAAAGCCAAAAACATTCAGTACTTC
CDR3aa: CASTSDRVKAKNIQYF

d_gene: .
v_gene: TRBV7-9
abundance: once
j_gene: TRBJ1-1
CDR3nt: TGTGCCAGCAGCAGGAGCACCGGGGTGAACACTGAAGCTTTCTTT
CDR3aa: CASSRSTGVNTEAFF

d_gene: .
v_gene: TRBV7-8
abundance: .
j_gene: TRBJ1-2
CDR3nt: TGTGCCAGCAGCTCGCGGAACTATGGCTACACCTTC
CDR3aa: CASSSRNYGYTF

d_gene: .
v_gene: TRBV11-2
abundance: .
j_gene: TRBJ1-5
CDR3nt: TGTGCCAGCAGCCATCGCCCCGGAGGACTTCAGCCCCAGCATTTT
CDR3aa: CASSHRPGGLQPQHF

d_gene: .
v_gene: TRBV7-9
abundance: .
j_gene: TRBJ1-3
CDR3nt: TGTGCCAGCAGCCAGGGGCACTCTGGAAACACCATATATTTT
CDR3aa: CASSQGHSGNTIYF

d_gene: .
v_gene: TRBV6-6
abundance: .
j_gene: TRBJ2-5
CDR3nt: TGTGCCAGCAGTCGGAAGGAGACCCAGTACTTC
CDR3aa: CASSRKETQYF

d_gene: TRBD1
v_gene: TRBV10-2
abundance: .
j_gene: TRBJ1-2
CDR3nt: TGCGCCAGCAGGACGGACAGGGGGCAAGGCTACACCTTC
CDR3aa: CASRTDRGQGYTF

d_gene: TRBD1
v_gene: TRBV5-1
abundance: .
j_gene: TRBJ1-1
CDR3nt: TGCGCCAGCAGCTCGGGACAGGAGAACACTGAAGCTTTCTTT
CDR3aa: CASSSGQENTEAFF

d_gene: TRBD1
v_gene: TRBV23-1
abundance: .
j_gene: TRBJ2-1
CDR3nt: TGCGCCAGCAGTCACTCAATGACCTATACAGGGGGCCTTCTCGATGAGCAGTTCTTC
CDR3aa: CASSHSMTYTGGLLDEQFF